This T cell receptor (beta chain) was sequenced for a study of T cell changes during pregnancy in multiple sclerosis. V was pared by 1 base and J by 1 base, with 8 bases between. This CDR3 has 14 amino acids. The germline V gene encodes CDR1 SGHVS and CDR2 FNYEAQ. TCRdb's copy holds only in-frame clones and misses some; the assay was immunoSEQ multiplex PCR. The data show 45,000 to 70,000 clones, around 93% seen once. The source of this sequence is a female donor with multiple sclerosis, enrolled in a pregnancy study. This sequence joins TRBV7-6 and TRBJ2-7; tentative D call: TRBD1 (5 bases). The sequencing used CD4+ T cells from peripheral blood mononuclear cells, collected after pregnancy. CDR3 amino acids: CASSLGRGSYEQYF. The CDR3, as DNA: TGTGCCAGCAGCTTAGGAAGGGGATCCTACGAGCAGTACTTC.